There are many counts of the clone carrying this T cell receptor beta chain. Antigen specificity is unknown. Since the library was made to target alpha chains, this beta chain is a stray read and its abundance is not meaningful. This CDR3 contains 17 residues. V shed 1 base and J 8 bases; nucleotides not matched to a gene: 9. The V gene's germline CDR1 is MGHRA and CDR2 YSYEKL. This sample's time point: sample taken at primary tumor resection. Samples came from 72 TRACERx patients with untreated early-stage lung cancer. TCRdb re-called the 5' RACE reads with MiXCR, one entry per CDR3 protein. Among approximately 10,000 distinct CDR3 sequences listed, under 6.5% were seen once. The data stem from a study of spatial heterogeneity in lung cancer. Study conclusions and caveats: Ubiquitous and regional nonsynonymous mutations were tracked by counts of ubiquitous and regional expanded TCRs, respectively. Counts of expanded intratumoral alpha and beta TCRs tracked tumor mutation counts.

The sequence was collected from a male donor with early-stage non-small cell lung cancer. The chain links TRBV4-1 to TRBJ2-1; 12 bases map to TRBD1. The material sequenced was lung tumor tissue, taken at surgery. The CDR3 reads CASSQAMGQGALDEQFF. CDR3 in DNA: TGCGCCAGCAGCCAAGCTATGGGACAGGGGGCATTGGATGAGCAGTTCTTC.